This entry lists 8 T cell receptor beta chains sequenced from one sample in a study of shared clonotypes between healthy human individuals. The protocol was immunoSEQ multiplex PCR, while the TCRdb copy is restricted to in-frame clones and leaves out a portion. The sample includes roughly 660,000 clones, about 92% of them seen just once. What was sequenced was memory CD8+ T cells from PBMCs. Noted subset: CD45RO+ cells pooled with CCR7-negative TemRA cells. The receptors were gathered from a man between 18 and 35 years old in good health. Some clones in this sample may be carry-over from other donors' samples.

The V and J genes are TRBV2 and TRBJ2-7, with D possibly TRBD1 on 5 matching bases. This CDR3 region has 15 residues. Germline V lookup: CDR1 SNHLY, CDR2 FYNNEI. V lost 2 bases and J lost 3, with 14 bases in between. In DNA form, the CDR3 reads TGTGCCAGCAGTGAACGGCCAGGGTTAGGCTACGAGCAGTACTTC. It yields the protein CASSERPGLGYEQYF.

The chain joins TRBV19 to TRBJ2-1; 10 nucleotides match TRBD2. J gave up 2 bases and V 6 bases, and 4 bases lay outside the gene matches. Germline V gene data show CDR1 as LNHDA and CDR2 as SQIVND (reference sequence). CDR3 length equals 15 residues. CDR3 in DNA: TGTGCCAGTAGAACCCTAGCGGGAGCCTACAATGAGCAGTTCTTC. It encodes CASRTLAGAYNEQFF. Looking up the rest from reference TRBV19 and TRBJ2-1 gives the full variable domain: DGGITQSPKYLFRKEGQNVTLSCEQNLNHDAMYWYRQDPGQGLRLIYYSQIVNDFQKGDIAEGYSVSREKKESFPLTVTSAQKNPTAFYLCASRTLAGAYNEQFFGPGTRLTVL.

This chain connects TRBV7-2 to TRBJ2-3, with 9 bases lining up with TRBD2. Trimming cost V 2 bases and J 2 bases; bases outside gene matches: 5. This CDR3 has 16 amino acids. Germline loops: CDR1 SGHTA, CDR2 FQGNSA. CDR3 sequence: CASSLWREGHTDTQYF. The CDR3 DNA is TGTGCCAGCAGCTTATGGCGGGAGGGACACACAGATACGCAGTATTTT.

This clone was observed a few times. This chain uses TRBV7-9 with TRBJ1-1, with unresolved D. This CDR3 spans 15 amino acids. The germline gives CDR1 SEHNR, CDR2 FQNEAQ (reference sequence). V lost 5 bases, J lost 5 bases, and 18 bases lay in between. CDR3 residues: CASSAIRRGATEAFF. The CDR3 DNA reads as TGTGCCAGCAGCGCAATTCGGCGGGGTGCGACTGAAGCTTTCTTT. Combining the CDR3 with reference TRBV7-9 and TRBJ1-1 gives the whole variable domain DTGVSQNPRHKITKRGQNVTFRCDPISEHNRLYWYRQTLGQGPEFLTYFQNEAQLEKSRLLSDRFSAERPKGSFSTLEIQRTEQGDSAMYLCASSAIRRGATEAFFGQGTRLTVV.

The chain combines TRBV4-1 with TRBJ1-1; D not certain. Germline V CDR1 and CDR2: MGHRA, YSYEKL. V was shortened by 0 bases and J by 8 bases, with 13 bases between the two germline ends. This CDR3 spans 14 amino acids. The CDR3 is CASSQDPKPGEAFF. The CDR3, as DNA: TGCGCCAGCAGCCAAGATCCAAAGCCAGGCGAAGCTTTCTTT.

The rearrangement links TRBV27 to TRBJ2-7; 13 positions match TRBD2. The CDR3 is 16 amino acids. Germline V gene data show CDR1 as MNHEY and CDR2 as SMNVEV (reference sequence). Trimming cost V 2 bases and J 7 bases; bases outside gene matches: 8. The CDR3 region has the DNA TGTGCCAGCAGTTTAACCGGACTAGCGGGAGTTCGTGAGCAGTACTTC. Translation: CASSLTGLAGVREQYF.

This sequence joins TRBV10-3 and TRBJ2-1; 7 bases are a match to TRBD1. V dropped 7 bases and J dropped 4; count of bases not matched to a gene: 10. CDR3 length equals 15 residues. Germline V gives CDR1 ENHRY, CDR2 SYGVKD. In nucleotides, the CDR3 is TGTGCCATCAAAGCTGACAGGGATTTATACAATGAGCAGTTCTTC. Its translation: CAIKADRDLYNEQFF.

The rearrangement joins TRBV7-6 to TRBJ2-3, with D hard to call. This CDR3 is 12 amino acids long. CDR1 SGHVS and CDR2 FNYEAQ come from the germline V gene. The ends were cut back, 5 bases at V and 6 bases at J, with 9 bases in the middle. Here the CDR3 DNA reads TGTGCCAGCAGCAGTGAGGTGGATACGCAGTATTTT. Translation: CASSSEVDTQYF.